The 13 T cell receptor beta chains given below trace back to one sample, sequenced in a study of blood T cells in healthy people across ages (dated by TCRdb to between 2014 and 2017). The library was generated by 5' RACE. Sequencing took place on an Illumina HiSeq 2500. A second about 7 to 11 cycle PCR used a sample-barcoded 5' primer and a J-beta primer mix. TCRdb handled the public reads itself, with Q25 trimming in fastp and clone calling in MiXCR, and kept productive beta chains. Each entry is one CDR3 protein sequence, shown with its most common DNA and genes. This sample gives some 710,000 distinct CDR3 sequences in total; approximately 22% of them show up just once. 22% of the sample comes from the top ten. The sample consisted of blood. The receptors stem from a man between 65 and 85 years old in good health.

The rearrangement uses TRBV28 and TRBJ1-4; TRBD1 agrees at 8 bases. CDR3 size: 15 residues. Trimming at V came to 6 bases and at J to 4 bases, leaving 7 bases not matched to a gene. Germline CDR1 and CDR2: MDHEN and SYDVKM. CDR3 coding DNA: TGTGCCAGCAGACTAGGGACAGGAGGTAATGAAAAACTGTTTTTT. Protein product: CASRLGTGGNEKLFF.

The chain combines TRBV7-9 with TRBJ1-2; tentatively, D is TRBD1 (6 bases). CDR1 SEHNR and CDR2 FQNEAQ come from the germline V gene (reference sequence). V lost 2 bases and J lost 8, with 15 bases in between. The CDR3 loop spans 14 amino acids. Here the CDR3 reads CASSLRGALGGYTF. CDR3 in DNA: TGTGCCAGCAGCTTACGGGGGGCCCTGGGGGGCTACACCTTC.

This chain joins TRBV2 and TRBJ1-2, with D possibly TRBD1 on 6 matching bases. Germline CDR1 is SNHLY and CDR2 is FYNNEI. V lost 8 bases, J lost 8 bases, and 15 bases lay in between. The CDR3 length is 12 residues. The CDR3 DNA is TGTGCCAGCCGCTTGGACAGCCGAGGCTACACCTTC. Its translation is CASRLDSRGYTF.

For the CDR3, the DNA is TGTGCCAGCAGTCCCCGGAAACTGGAGACCCAGTACTTC. As protein: CASSPRKLETQYF. The chain couples TRBV12-3 or TRBV12-4 to TRBJ2-5; D ambiguous. Trimming left V 5 bases short and J 5 bases short, with 12 bases between. The CDR3 runs 13 residues.

Turning to this clonotype: It is unclear where the CDR3 begins or ends on the DNA, so no DNA is shown, and the CDR3 is as TCRdb lists it. The CDR3 reads CASSGTFGAANEKLFF. The chain is built from TRBV12-3 or TRBV12-4 and TRBJ1-4. Counting both end residues, the CDR3 totals 16 amino acids.

The table lists this clonotype with a few counts. V usage is TRBV7-2 and J usage is TRBJ2-5; D not certain. Germline CDR1 and CDR2: SGHTA and FQGNSA. The ends were cut back, 4 bases at V and 6 bases at J, with 15 bases in the middle. The length of the CDR3 is 14 residues. The CDR3: CASSSTPQEKTQYF. The CDR3 DNA reads TGTGCCAGCAGCTCCACCCCGCAGGAGAAGACCCAGTACTTC.

This clonotype was observed a few times. V is TRBV5-1 and J is TRBJ1-5, with D tentatively TRBD1 (6 bases). V was clipped by 4 bases and J by 3 bases, with 11 bases between them. Germline V lookup: CDR1 SGHRS, CDR2 YFSETQ. This CDR3 contains 14 residues. The DNA for the CDR3 is TGCGCCAGCAGCGCGGACAGTCCCAATCAGCCCCAGCATTTT. As protein: CASSADSPNQPQHF.

This clonotype was counted ten times or more. This rearrangement joins TRBV9 to TRBJ2-3; D uncertain. Trimming cost V 0 bases and J 0 bases, with 2 bases left between them. Germline V CDR1 and CDR2: SGDLS, YYNGEE. This CDR3 comprises 13 residues. The CDR3 DNA sequence: TGTGCCAGCAGCGTAGCAAGCACAGATACGCAGTATTTT. Its translation is CASSVASTDTQYF.

This clonotype was recorded a few times. V usage is TRBV5-6 and J usage is TRBJ1-1, with a possible D match to TRBD1 (5 bases). The germline V gene has CDR1 SGHDT and CDR2 YYEEEE. V lost 4 bases to trimming and J lost 0 bases, with 13 bases between them. The CDR3 contains 15 residues. The CDR3 coding sequence is TGTGCCAGCAGCCTGGTCGGGGCATTGAACACTGAAGCTTTCTTT. Translation gives CASSLVGALNTEAFF.

This clonotype was observed a handful of times. V and J are TRBV5-1 and TRBJ2-5, with TRBD1 matching 10 bases. The CDR3 spans 15 residues. Germline V gene lookup returns CDR1 SGHRS and CDR2 YFSETQ. V gave up 0 bases and J gave up 11 bases; unmatched junction bases: 10. CDR3 in amino acids: CASSLEGQGYNGQYF. CDR3 coding DNA: TGCGCCAGCAGCTTGGAGGGACAGGGGTACAACGGGCAGTACTTC. Full variable domain (rest looked up from reference TRBV5-1 and TRBJ2-5): KAGVTQTPRYLIKTRGQQVTLSCSPISGHRSVSWYQQTPGQGLQFLFEYFSETQRNKGNFPGRFSGRQFSNSRSEMNVSTLELGDSALYLCASSLEGQGYNGQYFGPGTRLLVL.

This sequence joins TRBV18 and TRBJ1-2; D remains unclear. There are 17 residues in the CDR3. The V and J ends lost 1 base and 4 bases respectively, with 19 bases between them. The V gene's germline CDR1 is KGHSH and CDR2 LQKENI. CDR3 residues: CASSPRREDAWSYGYTF. Here the CDR3 DNA reads TGTGCCAGCTCACCACGGCGGGAGGACGCCTGGAGCTATGGCTACACCTTC.

This clonotype was recorded many times. The rearrangement links TRBV27 to TRBJ2-6; D perhaps matches TRBD2 (6 bases). Germline values: CDR1 MNHEY, CDR2 SMNVEV (reference sequence). Trimming stripped 5 bases from V and 0 bases from J, with 8 bases between. The CDR3 has 15 residues. The CDR3: CASSGGSSGANVLTF. The CDR3 coding sequence is TGTGCCAGCAGTGGGGGGTCCTCTGGGGCCAACGTCCTGACTTTC.

This clonotype was detected only a few times. The chain employs TRBV6-4 and TRBJ1-1; D is unclear. CDR3 size: 13 residues. With 4 bases removed from V and 4 bases from J, the gap between germline ends came to 10 bases. CDR1 is MRHNA, CDR2 SNTAGT, per germline. CDR3 bases: TGTGCCAGCAGTGTTGTAGCGGCCACTGAAGCTTTCTTT. It codes for CASSVVAATEAFF.